The 7 T cell receptor beta chains below were found in one sample sequenced in a study of cytomegalovirus exposure and HLA in healthy donors. 60 Vbeta and 13 Jbeta primers were used in PCR. TCRdb's copy holds only in-frame clones and misses some; the assay was immunoSEQ multiplex PCR. The sample has 95,000 to 150,000 clones, 70% to 85% seen once. The specimen was PBMCs. The receptors originated from a human donor in good health.

Only a few counts were recorded for this clone. CDR3 loop: CASSLGTTEQYF. CDR3 bases: TGTGCCAGCAGTTTAGGGACTACCGAGCAGTACTTC. The V call is TRBV28, the J call TRBJ2-7, with TRBD2 identical over 7 bases. The CDR3 runs to 12 residues. CDR1 and CDR2 from the germline V gene are MDHEN and SYDVKM. V trimming: 2 bases; J trimming: 6 bases; junction bases outside the gene matches: 1.

The rearrangement links TRBV5-1 to TRBJ1-2; maybe TRBD1 (5 bases). This CDR3 contains 14 residues. Trimming pared 1 base from V and 1 base from J, leaving 8 bases between. The germline CDR1 and CDR2 sequences are SGHRS and YFSETQ. Here the CDR3 reads CASSLSGGNYGYTF. The CDR3 DNA sequence: TGCGCCAGCAGCTTGTCCGGGGGTAACTATGGCTACACCTTC.

CDR3 protein: CASHGQIYGYTF. The CDR3 DNA is TGTGCCAGCCACGGACAGATATATGGCTACACCTTC. This chain uses TRBV27 with TRBJ1-2; tentatively, D is TRBD1 (6 bases). V shed 8 bases and J shed 5 bases, with 12 bases lying between them. CDR1 is MNHEY, CDR2 SMNVEV, per germline (reference sequence). The CDR3 totals 12 residues.

The chain couples TRBV29-1 to TRBJ1-2; D remains unclear. This CDR3 region has 12 residues. With 4 bases removed from V and 2 bases from J, the gap between germline ends came to 8 bases. Germline CDR1 reads SQVTM; CDR2 reads ANQGSEA. CDR3 loop: CSVVSGNYGYTF. The CDR3 DNA sequence: TGCAGCGTTGTGAGCGGCAACTATGGCTACACCTTC.

The chain uses TRBV7-6 and TRBJ2-2; D remains unclear. Trimming removed 3 bases from V and 4 bases from J, with 12 bases in between. The length of the CDR3 is 15 residues. Germline loops: CDR1 SGHVS, CDR2 FNYEAQ. CDR3 DNA sequence: TGTGCCAGCAGCTTTCAGGCCATGGGCACCGGGGAGCTGTTTTTT. Its translation is CASSFQAMGTGELFF.

The chain employs TRBV29-1 and TRBJ1-1; TRBD1 matches at 9 bases. Germline V gene data show CDR1 as SQVTM and CDR2 as ANQGSEA. V lost 7 bases to trimming and J lost 4 bases; unmatched junction nucleotides: 7. This CDR3 comprises 13 residues. CDR3 amino acids: CSAWDRASTEAFF. CDR3 coding DNA: TGCAGCGCGTGGGACAGGGCTTCCACTGAAGCTTTCTTT.

This chain connects TRBV19 to TRBJ2-7; 7 bases align to TRBD2. V trimming: 5 bases; J trimming: 3 bases; junction bases outside the gene matches: 10. The CDR3 consists of 15 residues. Germline loops: CDR1 LNHDA, CDR2 SQIVND (reference sequence). CDR3 sequence: CASSHGTREGYEQYF. The CDR3 DNA reads as TGTGCCAGTAGTCATGGGACCAGGGAGGGCTACGAGCAGTACTTC. Complete variable domain (other parts from reference TRBV19 and TRBJ2-7): DGGITQSPKYLFRKEGQNVTLSCEQNLNHDAMYWYRQDPGQGLRLIYYSQIVNDFQKGDIAEGYSVSREKKESFPLTVTSAQKNPTAFYLCASSHGTREGYEQYFGPGTRLTVT.